This TCR beta chain was recovered during a study of immune heterogeneity within non-small cell lung tumors (dated by TCRdb to about 2018). In terms of the full investigation: Histology comprised several squamous cell carcinomas, roughly ten non-squamous carcinomas and 1 tumor not otherwise specified. Whole-exome sequencing, RNA-seq and TCR beta repertoire sequencing were combined for multiple spatially distinct regions from each NSCLC tumor so that intratumoral immune heterogeneity could be examined. TCR repertoires were analyzed from some 59 tumor loci of about 14 patients, whereas transcriptome data were available for only 40 or so loci from approximately eleven patients. Neoantigen binding to each patient's HLA alleles was predicted with netMHCpan-3.0 for mutant peptides of 8 to 11 amino acids. The study at large found these results: Individual patients mostly had different high-frequency TCR beta clonotypes. A moderate positive correlation (R roughly 0.32), which was statistically significant, linked local T-cell repertoire clonality to local tumor mutational burden. Within a patient, the same dominant CDR3B clonotypes appeared at multiple loci, but different tumor locations also contained unique high-frequency clones.

Clipping removes 4 bases from V and 4 bases from J, with 1 as the unmatched junction base count. Looking up the germline V gene (reference sequence) yields CDR1 GTSNPN and CDR2 SVGIG. Reading from cysteine to phenylalanine, the CDR3 counts 11 amino acids. This entry keeps only the CDR3 DNA: 33 bases, framed from base 1. The TCR template was genomic DNA extracted from bulk tumor tissue, and 600 ng of gDNA was amplified for each sample. During surgery, several biopsies were collected from each primary tumor and placed as far from one another as possible within the tumor mass. Patients in the study cohort, which was described as untreated, were newly diagnosed NSCLC cases going through curative surgery. The donor group was made up of approximately 16 newly diagnosed non-small cell lung cancer patients undergoing surgery with curative intent. The resected tumor masses were reviewed by two independent pathologists. Sequencing was performed only on DNA and RNA samples of high quality.

This clonotype is judged medium-sized (0.01 to 0.1%). It has no known antigen specificity. Within one base of it there is no much larger clone, and no base qualities were kept. A multiplex PCR system amplified the TCR beta CDR3 region, with a first 10-cycle round using 32 V-gene forward and 13 J-gene reverse primers. A QIAGEN Multiplex PCR Kit was used for first-round PCR, and the primer sequences were filed in Chinese patent CN105087789A. Illumina universal primers were added in a second PCR round performed with the Phusion High-Fidelity PCR Kit. TCR libraries were paired-end sequenced at 151 bp read length on the Illumina HiSeq X Ten platform. The authors' pipeline ran thus. Reads lacking multiplex PCR primers were removed with Cutadapt, read pairs were merged with PEAR, and CDR3 regions were called with MiXCR default settings. Repertoire diversity was assessed by Shannon entropy, and clonality was calculated as one minus the Shannon entropy divided by the ln of the count of productive unique sequences. Clonotypes present at frequencies of at least 0.5% were defined as dominant or high-frequency T-cell clones. The public reads were reprocessed in TCRdb via fastp at Q25 and MiXCR, keeping in-frame beta chains. Duplicate CDR3 protein sequences are folded into a single record with the most common DNA and genes. The V and J calls reflect TCRdb's pipeline rather than the authors' work. The sample table contains some 10,000 distinct CDR3 sequences; only one count was recorded for 30% of them. 7% to 8.5% of the sample lies in the top ten.

The clonotype was recovered from a woman aged 55-70 years with non-small cell lung cancer. Sequencing was carried out using lung tumor tissue. The chain couples TRBV30 to TRBJ2-7; a stretch of 7 junction bases matches TRBD1. The bases are TGTGCCTGGACGACAGGGTACGAGCAGTACTTC. Its protein reads: CAWTTGYEQYF.